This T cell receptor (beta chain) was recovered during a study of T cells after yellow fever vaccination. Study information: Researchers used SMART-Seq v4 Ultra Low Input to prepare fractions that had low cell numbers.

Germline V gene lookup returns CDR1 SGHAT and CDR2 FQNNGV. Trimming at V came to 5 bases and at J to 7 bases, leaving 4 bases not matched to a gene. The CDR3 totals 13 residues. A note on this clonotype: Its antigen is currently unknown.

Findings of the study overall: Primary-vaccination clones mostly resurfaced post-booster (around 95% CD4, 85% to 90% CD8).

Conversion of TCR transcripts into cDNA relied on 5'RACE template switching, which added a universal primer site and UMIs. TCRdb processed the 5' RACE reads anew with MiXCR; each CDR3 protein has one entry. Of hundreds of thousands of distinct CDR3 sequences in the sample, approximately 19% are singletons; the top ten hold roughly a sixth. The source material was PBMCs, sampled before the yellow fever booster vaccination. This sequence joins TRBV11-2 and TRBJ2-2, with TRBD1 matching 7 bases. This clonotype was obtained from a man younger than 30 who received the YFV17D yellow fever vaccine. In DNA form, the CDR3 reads TGTGCCAGCAGCACCTACAGGGGCGGGGAGCTGTTTTTT. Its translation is CASSTYRGGELFF.